The clone carrying this T cell receptor (beta chain) was counted between two and nine times. Its matching antigen is unknown. The record originates from a study of OX40 agonist ivuxolimab in advanced cancers. Turning to the study itself: Patients were dosed with the agonistic anti-OX40 (CD134) antibody ivuxolimab. Study-level results: Certain nonresponders likewise exhibited a low normalized T-cell clonal expansion. In the 0.1 to 3.0 mg/kg range, CD4+ and CD8+ blood T cells had expanded clonally by week 6.

Only in-frame clones appear in the TCRdb table, and some are missing; sequencing was by immunoSEQ multiplex PCR. The table has just over 40,000 clones, 85% seen once; the top ten hold about a sixth. V gave up 4 bases and J gave up 3 bases; unmatched junction bases: 4. The CDR3 has 14 residues. CDR1 and CDR2 (germline): LGHNA, YSLEER. The sampling schedule covered blood at baseline, cycle 4 day 1, and cycle 7 day 1. The sequence was obtained from an adult with an advanced solid tumor such as melanoma, head and neck, liver or kidney cancer. Sequenced here: CD4+ or CD8+ T cells sorted from blood, sampled in a trial of the OX40 agonist ivuxolimab. This chain connects TRBV4-3 to TRBJ2-7; 9 bases fit TRBD1. The CDR3 region is CASSLGQGVYEQYF. The CDR3, as DNA: TGCGCCAGCAGCCTGGGACAGGGTGTCTACGAGCAGTACTTC.